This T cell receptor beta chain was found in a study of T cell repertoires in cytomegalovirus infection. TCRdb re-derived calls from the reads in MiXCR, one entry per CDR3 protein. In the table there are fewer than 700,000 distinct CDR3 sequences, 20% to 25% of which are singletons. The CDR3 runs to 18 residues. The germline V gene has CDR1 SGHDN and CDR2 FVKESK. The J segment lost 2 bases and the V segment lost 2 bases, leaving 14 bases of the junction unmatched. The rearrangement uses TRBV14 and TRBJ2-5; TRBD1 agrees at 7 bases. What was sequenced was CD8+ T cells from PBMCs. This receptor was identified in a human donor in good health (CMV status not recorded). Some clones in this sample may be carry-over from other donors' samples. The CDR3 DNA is TGTGCCAGCAGCCAATTTATGGTGTGGACAGGCGGTCAAGAGACCCAGTACTTC. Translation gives CASSQFMVWTGGQETQYF. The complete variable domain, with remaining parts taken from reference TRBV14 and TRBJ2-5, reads EAGVTQFPSHSVIEKGQTVTLRCDPISGHDNLYWYRRVMGKEIKFLLHFVKESKQDESGMPNNRFLAERTGGTYSTLKVQPAELEDSGVYFCASSQFMVWTGGQETQYFGPGTRLLVL.